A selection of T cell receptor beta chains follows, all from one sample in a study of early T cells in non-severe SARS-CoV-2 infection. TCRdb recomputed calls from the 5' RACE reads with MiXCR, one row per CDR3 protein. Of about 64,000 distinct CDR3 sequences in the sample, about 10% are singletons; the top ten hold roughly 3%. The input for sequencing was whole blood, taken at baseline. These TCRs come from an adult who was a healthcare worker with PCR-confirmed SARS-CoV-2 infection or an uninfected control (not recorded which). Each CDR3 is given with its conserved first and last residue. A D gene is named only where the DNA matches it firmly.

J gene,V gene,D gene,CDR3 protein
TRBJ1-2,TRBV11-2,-,CASSPDPPYGYTF
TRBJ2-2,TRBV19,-,CASTRPLSGELFF
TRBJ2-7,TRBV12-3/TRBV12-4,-,CASSLSSGTYEQYF
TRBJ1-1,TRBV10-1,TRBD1,CASRDRGGTEAFF
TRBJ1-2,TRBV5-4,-,CASSSQSGTDYGYTF
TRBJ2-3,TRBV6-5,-,CASRWGLTVEGTDTQYF
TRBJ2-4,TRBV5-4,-,CASSVGAAKNIQYF
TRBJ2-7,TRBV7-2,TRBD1,CASSFGDSYSYEQYF
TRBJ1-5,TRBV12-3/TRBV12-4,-,CASSLEDRKPQHF
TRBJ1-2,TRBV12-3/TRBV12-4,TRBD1,CASSLAGDSLYGYTF
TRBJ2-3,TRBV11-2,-,CASSLGTGRGDTQYF
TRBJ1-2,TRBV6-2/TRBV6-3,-,CASTLDGYYGYTF
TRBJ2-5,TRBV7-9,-,CASSLRVGAQETQYF
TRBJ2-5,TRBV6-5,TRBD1,CASRMTGGVETQYF
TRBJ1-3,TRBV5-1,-,CASSLIPGVSGNTIYF
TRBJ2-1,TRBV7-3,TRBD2,CASSPMGGNYNEQFF
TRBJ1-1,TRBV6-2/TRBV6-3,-,CASTPWLGGTEAFF
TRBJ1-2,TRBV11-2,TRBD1,CASSLGTGDGYTF